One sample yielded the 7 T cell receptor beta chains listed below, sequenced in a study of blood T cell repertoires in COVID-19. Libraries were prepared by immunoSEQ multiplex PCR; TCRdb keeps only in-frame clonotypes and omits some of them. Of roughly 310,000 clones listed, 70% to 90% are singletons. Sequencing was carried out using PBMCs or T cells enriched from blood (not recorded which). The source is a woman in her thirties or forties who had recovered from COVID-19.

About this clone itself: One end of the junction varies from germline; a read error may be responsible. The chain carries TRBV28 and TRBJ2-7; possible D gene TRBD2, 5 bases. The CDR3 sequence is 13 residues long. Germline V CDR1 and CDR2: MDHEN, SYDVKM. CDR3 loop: CASSLDGEGRKNF. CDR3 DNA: TGTGCCAGCAGTTTAGATGGAGAGGGCAGGAAGAACTTC.

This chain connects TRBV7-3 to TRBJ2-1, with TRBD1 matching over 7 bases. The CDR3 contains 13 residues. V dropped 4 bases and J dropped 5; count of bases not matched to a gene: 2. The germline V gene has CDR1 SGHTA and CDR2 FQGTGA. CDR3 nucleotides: TGTGCCAGCAGCTCGGGACAGCACAATGAGCAGTTCTTC. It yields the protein CASSSGQHNEQFF.

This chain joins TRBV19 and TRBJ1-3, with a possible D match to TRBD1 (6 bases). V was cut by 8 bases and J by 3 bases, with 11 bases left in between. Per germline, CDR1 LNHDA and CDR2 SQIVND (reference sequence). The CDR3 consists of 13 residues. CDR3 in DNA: TGTGCCAGTGACGCAGGGGTTGGAAACACCATATATTTT. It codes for CASDAGVGNTIYF.

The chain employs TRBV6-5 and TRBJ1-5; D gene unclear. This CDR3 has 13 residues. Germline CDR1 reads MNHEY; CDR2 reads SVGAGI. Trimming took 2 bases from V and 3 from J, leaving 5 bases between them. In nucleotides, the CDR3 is TGTGCCAGCAGTTACGCTAACAATCAGCCCCAGCATTTT. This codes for CASSYANNQPQHF.

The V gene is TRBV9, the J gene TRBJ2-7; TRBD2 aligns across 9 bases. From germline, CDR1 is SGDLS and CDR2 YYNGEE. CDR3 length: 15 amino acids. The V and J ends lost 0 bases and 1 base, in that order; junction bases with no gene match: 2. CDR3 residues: CASSVETSGSYEQYF. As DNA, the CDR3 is TGTGCCAGCAGCGTAGAGACTAGCGGATCCTACGAGCAGTACTTC.

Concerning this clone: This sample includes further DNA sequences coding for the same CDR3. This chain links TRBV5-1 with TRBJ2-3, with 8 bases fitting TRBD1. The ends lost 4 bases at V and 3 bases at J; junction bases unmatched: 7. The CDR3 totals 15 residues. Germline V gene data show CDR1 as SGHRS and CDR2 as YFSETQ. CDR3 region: CASSQGQGRTDTQYF. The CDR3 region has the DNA TGCGCCAGCAGCCAAGGACAGGGACGAACAGATACGCAGTATTTT.

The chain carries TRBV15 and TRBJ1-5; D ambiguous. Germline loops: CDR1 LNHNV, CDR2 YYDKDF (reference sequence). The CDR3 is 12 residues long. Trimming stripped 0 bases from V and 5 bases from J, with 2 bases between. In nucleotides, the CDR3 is TGTGCCACCAGCAGAGACGATCAGCCCCAGCATTTT. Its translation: CATSRDDQPQHF.